The 25 T cell receptor beta chains below all came from one sample that was sequenced in a study of blood T cells in healthy people across ages. PCR was performed a second time for roughly 7 to 11 cycles using a sample-barcoded 5' primer and a J-beta primer mix. One entry per CDR3 protein, called by TCRdb with MiXCR from the 5' RACE reads. Of about 940,000 distinct CDR3 sequences in the sample, about 44% were seen once. Sequencing was carried out using blood. The receptors were gathered from a young man in good health.

This clonotype has just a few counts. The chain recombines TRBV20-1 with TRBJ2-7; 7 nucleotides match TRBD1. In germline, CDR1 is DFQATT, CDR2 SNEGSKA (reference sequence). Trimming removed 5 bases from V and 2 bases from J; junction bases left unmatched: 6. The CDR3 length is 13 residues. This CDR3 reads CSAGRQGAYEQYF. In nucleotides, the CDR3 is TGCAGTGCTGGTAGACAGGGCGCCTACGAGCAGTACTTC.

The V gene is TRBV9, the J gene TRBJ2-7, with D possibly TRBD2 on 5 matching bases. CDR3 length equals 13 residues. V was cut by 0 bases and J by 10 bases, with 14 bases left in between. Germline V gene lookup returns CDR1 SGDLS and CDR2 YYNGEE. In DNA, the CDR3 is TGTGCCAGCAGCGTAGTGGCGGGCCGAGAACAGTACTTC. This translates into CASSVVAGREQYF.

The V call is TRBV28, the J call TRBJ2-3; possibly TRBD1 for D (5 bases). Per the germline V gene, CDR1 is MDHEN and CDR2 is SYDVKM. The CDR3 contains 13 residues. Deletions cut 6 bases from V and 2 bases from J, with 9 bases between. CDR3 in amino acids: CASRETATDTQYF. In DNA, the CDR3 is TGTGCCAGCAGGGAGACAGCCACAGATACGCAGTATTTT.

The rearrangement uses TRBV27 and TRBJ2-7; the match to TRBD2 covers 8 bases. Germline CDR1 reads MNHEY; CDR2 reads SMNVEV (reference sequence). The CDR3 length is 18 residues. Trimming at V came to 5 bases and at J to 0 bases, leaving 15 bases not matched to a gene. CDR3 nucleotide sequence: TGTGCCAGCAGTCTGACCCCCTCAGCGGGAGCTTTCTCCTACGAGCAGTACTTC. It codes for CASSLTPSAGAFSYEQYF.

This clonotype was observed a few times. V and J are TRBV27 and TRBJ2-5, with TRBD2 matching 12 bases. The J call may be wrong; the DNA end is better matched by TRBJ2-7. Germline loops: CDR1 MNHEY, CDR2 SMNVEV (reference sequence). CDR3 length: 15 residues. The CDR3 DNA sequence: TGTGCCAGCAGTTTACTAGCGGGGGGGCTTTACGAGCAGTACTTC. The encoded protein is CASSLLAGGLYEQYF.

V gene TRBV9 combines with J gene TRBJ1-1, with D hard to call. The germline gives CDR1 SGDLS, CDR2 YYNGEE. This CDR3 is built from 12 residues. Trimming cost V 3 bases and J 4 bases, with 7 bases left between them. CDR3 protein: CASSANGTEAFF. The CDR3 DNA follows: TGTGCCAGCAGCGCGAATGGCACTGAAGCTTTCTTT. Looking up the rest from reference TRBV9 and TRBJ1-1 gives the full variable domain: DSGVTQTPKHLITATGQRVTLRCSPRSGDLSVYWYQQSLDQGLQFLIQYYNGEERAKGNILERFSAQQFPDLHSELNLSSLELGDSALYFCASSANGTEAFFGQGTRLTVV.

This clonotype showed up many times. This chain joins TRBV27 and TRBJ2-1; D perhaps matches TRBD1 (5 bases). CDR1 MNHEY and CDR2 SMNVEV come from the germline V gene (reference sequence). The V gene lost 3 bases and the J gene lost 6 bases, with 9 bases spanning the gap. The CDR3 is 13 residues long. CDR3 coding DNA: TGTGCCAGCAGTTTTTCAGGGCGCAATGAGCAGTTCTTC. Translation gives CASSFSGRNEQFF.

Concerning this clonotype: The junction departs from the called germline gene at one end, perhaps through a read error. The CDR3 region has the DNA TGTGCCGGCAGCTTAGATCCCAAGGCGGACAGGGGTTCCTACGAGCAGTACTTC. Its translation is CAGSLDPKADRGSYEQYF. The chain uses TRBV11-2 and TRBJ2-7; 9 positions agree with TRBD1. The germline gives CDR1 SGHAT, CDR2 FQNNGV. This CDR3 spans 18 amino acids.

The table lists this clonotype with a few counts. As DNA, the CDR3 is TGTGCCAGCAGTTCTCTCCTGGAAGCCAAAAACATTCAGTACTTC. Translating it yields CASSSLLEAKNIQYF. The chain couples TRBV6-5 to TRBJ2-4; D is uncertain. The V end lost 4 bases, the J end lost 0 bases, and 10 bases lay between the germline ends. This CDR3 has 15 amino acids. CDR1 and CDR2 (germline): MNHEY, SVGAGI.

The chain uses TRBV9 and TRBJ1-2; possible D gene TRBD1, 6 bases. CDR1 SGDLS and CDR2 YYNGEE come from the germline V gene. This CDR3 spans 13 amino acids. V was trimmed by 4 bases and J by 11 bases, leaving 18 bases between them. The CDR3 nucleotides read TGTGCCAGCAGCCCATCGGGGGGGCTCGGTTACACCTTC. Translated, it gives CASSPSGGLGYTF.

This chain links TRBV19 with TRBJ2-3; D unclear. There are 15 residues in the CDR3. The germline V gene has CDR1 LNHDA and CDR2 SQIVND (reference sequence). V lost 5 bases and J 3 bases, leaving 15 bases between the germline ends. CDR3 sequence: CASSPQESRTDTQYF. CDR3 nucleotides: TGTGCCAGTAGTCCTCAGGAATCCAGGACAGATACGCAGTATTTT.

The rearrangement uses TRBV20-1 and TRBJ1-2; 7 nucleotides align to TRBD1. Germline loops: CDR1 DFQATT, CDR2 SNEGSKA (reference sequence). The CDR3 sequence is 13 residues long. J gave up 2 bases and V 6 bases, and 6 bases lay outside the gene matches. The CDR3 protein is CSALETGNYGYTF. For the CDR3, the DNA is TGCAGTGCCCTAGAGACAGGGAACTATGGCTACACCTTC.

This chain connects TRBV9 to TRBJ2-2, with 9 bases fitting TRBD1. J gave up 3 bases and V 2 bases, and 2 bases lay outside the gene matches. CDR1 is SGDLS and CDR2 is YYNGEE in the germline V gene. The CDR3 is made up of 15 amino acids. The CDR3 sequence is CASSVDRGHTGELFF. As DNA, the CDR3 is TGTGCCAGCAGCGTGGACAGGGGTCACACCGGGGAGCTGTTTTTT.

The chain has TRBV7-9 and TRBJ2-1; D gene ambiguous. V was cut by 0 bases and J by 13 bases, with 19 bases left in between. In germline, CDR1 is SEHNR, CDR2 FQNEAQ (reference sequence). The CDR3 runs 15 residues. CDR3 DNA: TGTGCCAGCAGCTTAGCGCTTTCGTCCCAAGAGACCCAGTTCTTC. It translates to CASSLALSSQETQFF.

This clonotype was seen a handful of times. The V and J genes are TRBV29-1 and TRBJ2-5; the D gene is possibly TRBD2 (6 bases). CDR1 and CDR2 (germline): SQVTM, ANQGSEA. This CDR3 is built from 16 residues. V was cut by 0 bases and J by 2 bases, with 16 bases left in between. The CDR3 nucleotides read TGCAGCGTTGAAGATCTGGCCAGTCGGGAGCAAGAGACCCAGTACTTC. Amino acid sequence: CSVEDLASREQETQYF.

The chain is built from TRBV7-2 and TRBJ2-4; 9 bases agree with TRBD2. V lost 5 bases to trimming and J lost 3 bases; unmatched junction nucleotides: 11. Germline V gene data show CDR1 as SGHTA and CDR2 as FQGNSA. CDR3 size: 17 residues. Here the CDR3 reads CASSAGGGGLGKNIQYF. The CDR3 bases are TGTGCCAGCAGCGCAGGCGGGGGGGGCCTAGGCAAAAACATTCAGTACTTC.

Only a few counts were recorded for this clonotype. The gene calls are TRBV7-9 and TRBJ2-1; 8 bases are shared with TRBD2. Germline V lookup: CDR1 SEHNR, CDR2 FQNEAQ (reference sequence). This CDR3 contains 14 residues. V trimming: 7 bases; J trimming: 4 bases; junction bases outside the gene matches: 6. In DNA form, the CDR3 reads TGTGCCAGCAACGGGGTAGCGGGATACAATGAGCAGTTCTTC. It codes for CASNGVAGYNEQFF.

This clonotype was detected a few times. The V call is TRBV27, the J call TRBJ1-2, with D unresolved. The CDR3 consists of 13 residues. Germline lookup yields CDR1 MNHEY and CDR2 SMNVEV (reference sequence). V was pared by 6 bases and J by 8 bases, with 16 bases between. The CDR3 here is CASRGWQAEGYTF. For the CDR3, the DNA is TGTGCCAGCAGAGGGTGGCAGGCCGAGGGCTACACCTTC.

This clonotype was counted only a few times. The chain is built from TRBV2 and TRBJ2-1, with TRBD2 identical over 13 bases. This CDR3 is built from 15 residues. Germline assignment: CDR1 SNHLY and CDR2 FYNNEI. V trimming: 6 bases; J trimming: 6 bases; junction bases outside the gene matches: 5. The CDR3 protein is CASRSTSGRVNEQFF. In DNA form, the CDR3 reads TGTGCCAGCAGGAGTACTAGCGGGAGGGTCAATGAGCAGTTCTTC.

About this clonotype: At one end the junction does not follow the germline gene, possibly because of a read error. This chain joins TRBV6-5 and TRBJ1-5; perhaps TRBD1 as D (6 bases). CDR1 and CDR2 from the germline V gene are MNHEY and SVGAGI. CDR3 length: 14 amino acids. CDR3 nucleotides: TGTGCCAGCAGTACAGGGTCTAGCAATCAGCCCCTGCATTTT. As protein: CASSTGSSNQPLHF.

This clonotype came up many times. V gene TRBV29-1 combines with J gene TRBJ2-5, with 9 nucleotides matching TRBD2. The CDR3 has 12 residues. J lost 2 bases, V lost 7 bases, and 2 bases had no gene match. Germline CDR1 is SQVTM and CDR2 is ANQGSEA. The CDR3 region is CSAGLAQETQYF. CDR3 in DNA: TGCAGCGCGGGACTAGCTCAAGAGACCCAGTACTTC.

V and J are TRBV19 and TRBJ2-3; 9 nucleotides align to TRBD1. The CDR3 sequence is 15 residues long. J lost 1 base, V lost 6 bases, and 5 bases had no gene match. CDR1 and CDR2 from the germline V gene are LNHDA and SQIVND (reference sequence). As DNA, the CDR3 is TGTGCCAGTAGACCGACAGGGGGTGGCACAGATACGCAGTATTTT. Protein: CASRPTGGGTDTQYF.

This chain uses TRBV6-2 or TRBV6-3 with TRBJ1-5, with a tentative D call TRBD1 (6 bases). With 6 bases removed from V and 6 bases from J, the gap between germline ends came to 15 bases. The CDR3 is 14 amino acids. CDR1 is MNHEY, CDR2 SVGEGT, per germline. CDR3 coding DNA: TGTGCCAGCAGGGGGGCAGGGGCATTTCAGCCCCAGCATTTT. This sequence encodes CASRGAGAFQPQHF.

This clonotype occurred a few times. The rearrangement uses TRBV27 and TRBJ2-4; a weak D match, TRBD1 (6 bases). The J call may be faulty, since TRBJ2-7 better matches the DNA end. Germline V CDR1 and CDR2: MNHEY, SMNVEV (reference sequence). The CDR3 contains 14 residues. CDR3 region: CASSYKQGYTEQYF. The CDR3 DNA reads as TGTGCCAGCAGTTATAAGCAGGGGTACACCGAGCAGTACTTC.

J is TRBJ2-1 and V is TRBV20-1, with 7 positions matching TRBD2. Germline trimming cut 7 bases from V and 8 bases from J; bases unmatched to any gene: 11. Germline V CDR1 and CDR2: DFQATT, SNEGSKA (reference sequence). This CDR3 spans 13 amino acids. The CDR3 reads CSVPPLTSYEQFF. The CDR3 bases are TGCAGTGTCCCGCCGCTGACTAGCTATGAGCAGTTCTTC.